This T cell receptor (beta chain) derives from a study of graft-versus-host responses after intestinal transplantation. Details on this clone: Its antigen remains unknown. This same CDR3 is encoded by further DNA sequences in the sample.

Libraries were prepared by immunoSEQ multiplex PCR; TCRdb keeps only in-frame clonotypes and omits some of them. The data show about 89,000 clones, approximately 94% seen once. The CDR3 runs to 13 residues. Per the germline V gene, CDR1 is MNHEY and CDR2 is SVGAGI. V shed 0 bases, J shed 5 bases, and the junction held 0 bases outside the gene matches. This material consisted of unstimulated CD4+ T cells sorted from spleen or lymph node cells, taken before transplant. The source is a human donor who was the organ donor for an intestinal transplant. The chain has TRBV6-5 and TRBJ2-5; TRBD2 matches 7 bases. CDR3 amino acids: CASSYSRGETQYF. The CDR3 DNA reads as TGTGCCAGCAGTTACTCGCGGGGGGAGACCCAGTACTTC.